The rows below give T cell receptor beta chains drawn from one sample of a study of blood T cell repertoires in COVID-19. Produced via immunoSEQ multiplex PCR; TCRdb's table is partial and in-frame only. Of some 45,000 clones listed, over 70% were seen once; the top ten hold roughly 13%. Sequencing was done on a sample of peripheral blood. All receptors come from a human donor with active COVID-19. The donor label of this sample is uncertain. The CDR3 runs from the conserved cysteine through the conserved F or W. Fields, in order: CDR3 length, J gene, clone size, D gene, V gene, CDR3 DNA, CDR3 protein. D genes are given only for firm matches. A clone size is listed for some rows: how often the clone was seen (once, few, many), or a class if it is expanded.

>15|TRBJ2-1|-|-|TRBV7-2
TGTGCCAGCAGTTCCACCGGGCTAGCTTACAATGAGCAGTTCTTC
CASSSTGLAYNEQFF
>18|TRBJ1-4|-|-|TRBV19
TGTGCCAGTAGTTCTGGTGGAAGGAGAAACGGAGGCAATGAAAAACTGTTTTTT
CASSSGGRRNGGNEKLFF
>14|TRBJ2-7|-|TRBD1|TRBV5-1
TGCGCCAGCAACACGAGGACAGGCTCCTACGAGCAGTACTTC
CASNTRTGSYEQYF
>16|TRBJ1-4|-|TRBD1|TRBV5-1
TGCGCCAGCAGCTTGGGAGGGGCAGGGGGGAAAGGCGAACTGTTTTTT
CASSLGGAGGKGELFF
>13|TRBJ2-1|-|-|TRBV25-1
TGTGCCAGCAGTCAAAATACAGGAGAGGAGCAGTTCTTC
CASSQNTGEEQFF
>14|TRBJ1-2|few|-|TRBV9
TGTGCCAGCAGCGTAGTGGCACAGGACTATGGCTACACCTTC
CASSVVAQDYGYTF
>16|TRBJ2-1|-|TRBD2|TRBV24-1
TGTGCCACCAGTGATACGACTAGCGGGAGTTACAATGAGCAGTTCTTC
CATSDTTSGSYNEQFF
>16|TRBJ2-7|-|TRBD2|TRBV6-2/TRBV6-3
TGTGCCAGCAGTTACGGCCTAGCGGGAGTATTTTACGAGCAGTACTTC
CASSYGLAGVFYEQYF
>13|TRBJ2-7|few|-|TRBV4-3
TGCGCCAGCAGCCAATCCCTAACGGGGGTGCAGTACTTC
CASSQSLTGVQYF
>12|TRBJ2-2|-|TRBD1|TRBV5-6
TGTGCCAGCAGCCAGGGGGTCGGGGAGCTGTTTTTT
CASSQGVGELFF
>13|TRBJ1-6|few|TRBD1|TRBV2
TGTGCCAGCATAGGGACAGGGCGGTCACCCCTCCACTTT
CASIGTGRSPLHF
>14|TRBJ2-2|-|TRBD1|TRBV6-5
TGTGCCAGCACTGGGACAGGGACCACCGGGGAGCTGTTTTTT
CASTGTGTTGELFF
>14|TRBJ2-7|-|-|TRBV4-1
TGCGCCAGCAGCCAAGTTGGCAGGCGCGACGAGCAGTACTTC
CASSQVGRRDEQYF
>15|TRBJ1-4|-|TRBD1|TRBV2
TGTGCCAGCAGTGGGGACAGGGGAGTAGGTGAAAAACTGTTTTTT
CASSGDRGVGEKLFF
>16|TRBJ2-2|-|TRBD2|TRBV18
TGTGCCAGCTCACCTACTACTAGCGGGAACACCGGGGAGCTGTTTTTT
CASSPTTSGNTGELFF
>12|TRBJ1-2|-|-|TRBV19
TGTGCCAGTAGCATTCGGGGATTTGGCTACACCTTC
CASSIRGFGYTF
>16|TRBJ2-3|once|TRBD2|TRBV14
TGTGCCAGCAGCTCCGAACTAGCGGGAGAGACAGATACGCAGTATTTT
CASSSELAGETDTQYF
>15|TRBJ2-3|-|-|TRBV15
TGTGCCACCAGCAGACAAAGCGGGTCCACAGATACGCAGTATTTT
CATSRQSGSTDTQYF
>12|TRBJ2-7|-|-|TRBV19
TGTGCCAGTAGTATAGCCGGGAACGAGCAGTACTTC
CASSIAGNEQYF
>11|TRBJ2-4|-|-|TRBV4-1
TGCGCCAGCAGCCAAGTAAAGGGGGGGTCCTTC
CASSQVKGGSF